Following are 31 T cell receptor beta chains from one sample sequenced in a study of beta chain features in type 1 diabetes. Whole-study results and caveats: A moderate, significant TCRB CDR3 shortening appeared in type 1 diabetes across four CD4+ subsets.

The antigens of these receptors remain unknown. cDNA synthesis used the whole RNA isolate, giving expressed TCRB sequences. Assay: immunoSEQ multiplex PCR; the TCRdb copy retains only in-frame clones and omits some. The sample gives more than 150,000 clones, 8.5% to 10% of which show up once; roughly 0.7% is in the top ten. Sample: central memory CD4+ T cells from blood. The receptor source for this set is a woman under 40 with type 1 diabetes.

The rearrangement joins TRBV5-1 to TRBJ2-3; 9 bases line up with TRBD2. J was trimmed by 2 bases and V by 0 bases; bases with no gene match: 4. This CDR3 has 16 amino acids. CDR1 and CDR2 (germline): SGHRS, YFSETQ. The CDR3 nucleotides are TGCGCCAGCAGCTTGGAGACTAGCGGATCCACAGATACGCAGTATTTT. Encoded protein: CASSLETSGSTDTQYF.

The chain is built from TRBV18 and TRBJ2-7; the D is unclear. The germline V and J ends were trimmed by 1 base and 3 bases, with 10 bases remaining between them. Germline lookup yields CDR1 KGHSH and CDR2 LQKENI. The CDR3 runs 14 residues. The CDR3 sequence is CASSPLQEHYEQYF. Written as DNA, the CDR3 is TGTGCCAGCTCACCACTCCAGGAACACTACGAGCAGTACTTC.

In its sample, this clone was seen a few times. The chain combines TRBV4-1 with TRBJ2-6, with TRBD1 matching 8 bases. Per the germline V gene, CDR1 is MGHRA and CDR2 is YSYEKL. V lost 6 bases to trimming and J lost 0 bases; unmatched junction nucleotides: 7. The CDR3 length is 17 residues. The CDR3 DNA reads TGCGCCAGCAGGCAGGGACAGGCAAGCTCTGGGGCCAACGTCCTGACTTTC. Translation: CASRQGQASSGANVLTF.

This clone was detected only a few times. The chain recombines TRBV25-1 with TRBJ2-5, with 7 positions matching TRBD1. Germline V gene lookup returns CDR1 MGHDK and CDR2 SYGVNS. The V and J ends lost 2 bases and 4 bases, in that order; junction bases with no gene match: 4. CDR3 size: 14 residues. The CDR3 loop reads CASSEIQGRETQYF. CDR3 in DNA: TGTGCCAGCAGTGAAATACAGGGGCGAGAGACCCAGTACTTC.

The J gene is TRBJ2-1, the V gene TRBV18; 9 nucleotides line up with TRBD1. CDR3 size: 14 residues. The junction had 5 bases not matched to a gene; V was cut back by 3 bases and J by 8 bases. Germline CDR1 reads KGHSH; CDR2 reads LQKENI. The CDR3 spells CASSPGQGWDEQFF. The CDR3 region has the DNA TGTGCCAGCTCACCGGGACAGGGATGGGATGAGCAGTTCTTC.

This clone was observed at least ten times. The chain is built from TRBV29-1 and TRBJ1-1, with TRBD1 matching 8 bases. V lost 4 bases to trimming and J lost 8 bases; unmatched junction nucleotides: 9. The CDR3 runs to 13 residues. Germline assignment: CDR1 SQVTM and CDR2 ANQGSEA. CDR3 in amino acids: CSVVGQGDGEAFF. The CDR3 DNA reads TGCAGCGTTGTTGGACAGGGAGATGGGGAAGCTTTCTTT.

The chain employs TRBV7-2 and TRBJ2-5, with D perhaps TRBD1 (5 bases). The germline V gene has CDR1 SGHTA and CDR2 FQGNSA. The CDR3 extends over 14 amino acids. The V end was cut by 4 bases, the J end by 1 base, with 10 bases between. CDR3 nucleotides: TGTGCCAGCAGCTACCCTAGGGGCCAAGAGACCCAGTACTTC. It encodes CASSYPRGQETQYF.

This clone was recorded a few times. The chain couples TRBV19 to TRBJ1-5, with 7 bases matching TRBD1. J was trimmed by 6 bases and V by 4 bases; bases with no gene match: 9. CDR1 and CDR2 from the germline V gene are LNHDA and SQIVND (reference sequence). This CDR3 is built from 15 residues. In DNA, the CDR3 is TGTGCCAGTAGTACTGGGACAGTGGGGAGTCAGCCCCAGCATTTT. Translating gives CASSTGTVGSQPQHF.

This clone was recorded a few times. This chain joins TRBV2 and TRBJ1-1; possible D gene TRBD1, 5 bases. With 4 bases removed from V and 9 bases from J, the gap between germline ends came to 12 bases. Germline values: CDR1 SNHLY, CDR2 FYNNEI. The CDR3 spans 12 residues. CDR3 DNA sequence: TGTGCCAGCAGTGGGGGGGTCAGGCAAGCTTTCTTT. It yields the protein CASSGGVRQAFF. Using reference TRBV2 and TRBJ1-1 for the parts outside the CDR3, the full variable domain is EPEVTQTPSHQVTQMGQEVILRCVPISNHLYFYWYRQILGQKVEFLVSFYNNEISEKSEIFDDQFSVERPDGSNFTLKIRSTKLEDSAMYFCASSGGVRQAFFGQGTRLTVV.

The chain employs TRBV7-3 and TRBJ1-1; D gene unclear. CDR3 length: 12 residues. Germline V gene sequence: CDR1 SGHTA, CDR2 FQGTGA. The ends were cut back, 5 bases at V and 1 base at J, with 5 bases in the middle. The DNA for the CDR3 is TGTGCCAGCAGCAGACAGAACACTGAAGCTTTCTTT. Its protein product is CASSRQNTEAFF. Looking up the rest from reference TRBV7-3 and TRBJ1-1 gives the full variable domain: GAGVSQTPSNKVTEKGKYVELRCDPISGHTALYWYRQSLGQGPEFLIYFQGTGAADDSGLPNDRFFAVRPEGSVSTLKIQRTERGDSAVYLCASSRQNTEAFFGQGTRLTVV.

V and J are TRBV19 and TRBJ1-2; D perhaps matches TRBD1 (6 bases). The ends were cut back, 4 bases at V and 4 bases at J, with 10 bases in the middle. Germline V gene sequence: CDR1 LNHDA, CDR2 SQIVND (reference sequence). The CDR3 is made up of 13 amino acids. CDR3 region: CASSTQQGYGYTF. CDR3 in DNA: TGTGCCAGTAGTACTCAACAGGGCTATGGCTACACCTTC. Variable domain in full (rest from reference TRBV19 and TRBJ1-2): DGGITQSPKYLFRKEGQNVTLSCEQNLNHDAMYWYRQDPGQGLRLIYYSQIVNDFQKGDIAEGYSVSREKKESFPLTVTSAQKNPTAFYLCASSTQQGYGYTFGSGTRLTVV.

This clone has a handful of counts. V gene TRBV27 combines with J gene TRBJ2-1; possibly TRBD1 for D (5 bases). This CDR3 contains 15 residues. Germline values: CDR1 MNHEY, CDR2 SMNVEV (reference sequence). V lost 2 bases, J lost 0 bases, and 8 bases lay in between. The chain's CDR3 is CASSLMTVSYNEQFF. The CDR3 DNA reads TGTGCCAGCAGTTTAATGACAGTCTCCTACAATGAGCAGTTCTTC.

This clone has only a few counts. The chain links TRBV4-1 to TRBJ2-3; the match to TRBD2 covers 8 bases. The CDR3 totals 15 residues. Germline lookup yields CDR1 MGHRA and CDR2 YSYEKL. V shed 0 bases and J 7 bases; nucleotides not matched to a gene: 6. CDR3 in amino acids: CASSQDPSGSNTQYF. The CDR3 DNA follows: TGCGCCAGCAGCCAAGATCCGAGCGGGAGTAATACGCAGTATTTT.

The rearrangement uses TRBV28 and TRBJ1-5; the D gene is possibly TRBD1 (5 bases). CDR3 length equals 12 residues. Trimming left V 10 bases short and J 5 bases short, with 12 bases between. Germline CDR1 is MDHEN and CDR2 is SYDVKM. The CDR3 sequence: CATWEGHQPQHF. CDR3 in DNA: TGTGCCACCTGGGAGGGACATCAGCCCCAGCATTTT.

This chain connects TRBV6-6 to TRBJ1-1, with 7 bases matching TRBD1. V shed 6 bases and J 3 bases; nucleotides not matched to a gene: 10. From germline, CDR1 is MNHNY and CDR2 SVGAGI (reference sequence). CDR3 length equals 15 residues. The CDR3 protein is CASSKGGQTDTEAFF. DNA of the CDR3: TGTGCCAGCAGCAAAGGGGGACAGACGGACACTGAAGCTTTCTTT.

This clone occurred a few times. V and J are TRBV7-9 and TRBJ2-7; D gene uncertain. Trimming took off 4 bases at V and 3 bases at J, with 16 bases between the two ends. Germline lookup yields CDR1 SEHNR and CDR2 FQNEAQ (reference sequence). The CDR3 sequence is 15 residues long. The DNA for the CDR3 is TGTGCCAGCAGCTATATCGTTGGGCATCACTACGAGCAGTACTTC. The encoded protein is CASSYIVGHHYEQYF.

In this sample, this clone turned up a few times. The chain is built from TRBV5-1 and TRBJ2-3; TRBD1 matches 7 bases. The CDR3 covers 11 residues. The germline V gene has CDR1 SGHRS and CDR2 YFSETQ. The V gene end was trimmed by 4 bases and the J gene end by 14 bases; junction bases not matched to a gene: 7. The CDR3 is CASSPDRAWYF. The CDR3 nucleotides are TGCGCCAGCAGCCCAGACAGGGCCTGGTATTTT.

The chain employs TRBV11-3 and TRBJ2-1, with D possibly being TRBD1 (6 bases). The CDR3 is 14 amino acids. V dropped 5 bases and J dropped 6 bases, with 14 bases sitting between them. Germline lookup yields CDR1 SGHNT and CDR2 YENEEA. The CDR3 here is CASSPGHASNEQFF. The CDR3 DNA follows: TGTGCCAGCAGCCCGGGACACGCGAGCAATGAGCAGTTCTTC.

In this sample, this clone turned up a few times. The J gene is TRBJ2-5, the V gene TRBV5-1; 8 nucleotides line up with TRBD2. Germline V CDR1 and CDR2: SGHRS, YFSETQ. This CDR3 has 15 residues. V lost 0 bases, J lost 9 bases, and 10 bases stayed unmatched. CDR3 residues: CASSLARTSFGAQYF. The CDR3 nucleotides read TGCGCCAGCAGCTTGGCCCGGACTAGCTTTGGGGCCCAGTACTTC. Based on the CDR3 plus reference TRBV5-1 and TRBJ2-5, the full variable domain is KAGVTQTPRYLIKTRGQQVTLSCSPISGHRSVSWYQQTPGQGLQFLFEYFSETQRNKGNFPGRFSGRQFSNSRSEMNVSTLELGDSALYLCASSLARTSFGAQYFGPGTRLLVL.

The CDR3 region is CASSLEDSLQETQYF. CDR3 DNA sequence: TGCGCCAGCAGCTTGGAGGACAGCCTGCAGGAGACCCAGTACTTC. This chain joins TRBV5-1 and TRBJ2-5, with D possibly being TRBD1 (6 bases). CDR3 size: 15 residues. V was shortened by 0 bases and J by 5 bases, with 14 bases between the two germline ends. Germline values: CDR1 SGHRS, CDR2 YFSETQ.

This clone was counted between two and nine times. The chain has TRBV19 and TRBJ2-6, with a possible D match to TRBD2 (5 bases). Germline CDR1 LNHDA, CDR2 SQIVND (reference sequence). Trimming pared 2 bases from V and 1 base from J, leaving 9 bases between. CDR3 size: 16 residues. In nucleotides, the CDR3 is TGTGCCAGTAGTATAAAAGAGGGATCTGGGGCCAACGTCCTGACTTTC. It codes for CASSIKEGSGANVLTF.

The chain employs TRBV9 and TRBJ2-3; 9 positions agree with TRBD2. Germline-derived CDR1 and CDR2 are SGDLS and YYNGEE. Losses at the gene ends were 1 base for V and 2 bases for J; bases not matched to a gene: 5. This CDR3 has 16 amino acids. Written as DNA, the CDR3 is TGTGCCAGCAGCGTATCGGCGGGAGGGCACACAGATACGCAGTATTTT. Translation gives CASSVSAGGHTDTQYF.

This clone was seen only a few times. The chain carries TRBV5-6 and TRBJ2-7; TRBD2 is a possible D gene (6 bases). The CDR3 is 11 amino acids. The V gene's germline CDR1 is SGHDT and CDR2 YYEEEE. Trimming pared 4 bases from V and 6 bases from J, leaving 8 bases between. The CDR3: CASSRESEQYF. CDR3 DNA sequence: TGTGCCAGCAGCCGGGAGAGCGAGCAGTACTTC. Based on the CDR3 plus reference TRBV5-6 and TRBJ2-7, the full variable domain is DAGVTQSPTHLIKTRGQQVTLRCSPKSGHDTVSWYQQALGQGPQFIFQYYEEEERQRGNFPDRFSGHQFPNYSSELNVNALLLGDSALYLCASSRESEQYFGPGTRLTVT.

In DNA form, the CDR3 reads TGTGCCAGCAAGCCGGGACTAGCCTCGGGTGAGCAGTTCTTC. Translating gives CASKPGLASGEQFF. The rearrangement links TRBV6-5 to TRBJ2-1; TRBD2 matches 9 bases. The ends lost 7 bases at V and 9 bases at J; junction bases unmatched: 10. The CDR3 length is 14 residues. Germline V gives CDR1 MNHEY, CDR2 SVGAGI.

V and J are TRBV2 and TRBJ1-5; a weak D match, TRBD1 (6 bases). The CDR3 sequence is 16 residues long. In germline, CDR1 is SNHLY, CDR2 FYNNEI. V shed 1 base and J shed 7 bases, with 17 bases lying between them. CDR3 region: CASSEGRTDLGQPQHF. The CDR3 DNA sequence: TGTGCCAGCAGTGAAGGTAGGACAGACCTAGGGCAGCCCCAGCATTTT. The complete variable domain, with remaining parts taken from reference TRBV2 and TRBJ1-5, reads EPEVTQTPSHQVTQMGQEVILRCVPISNHLYFYWYRQILGQKVEFLVSFYNNEISEKSEIFDDQFSVERPDGSNFTLKIRSTKLEDSAMYFCASSEGRTDLGQPQHFGDGTRLSIL.

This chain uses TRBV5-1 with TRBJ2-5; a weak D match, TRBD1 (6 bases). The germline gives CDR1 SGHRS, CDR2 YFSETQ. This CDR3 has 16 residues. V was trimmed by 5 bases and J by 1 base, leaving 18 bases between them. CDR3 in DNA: TGCGCCAGCAGTCCCCTTACCAGACAGGCCCAAGAGACCCAGTACTTC. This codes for CASSPLTRQAQETQYF.

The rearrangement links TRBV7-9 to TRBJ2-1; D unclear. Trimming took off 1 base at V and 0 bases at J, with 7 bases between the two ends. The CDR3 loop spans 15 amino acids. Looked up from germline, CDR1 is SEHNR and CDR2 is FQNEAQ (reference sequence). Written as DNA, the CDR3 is TGTGCCAGCAGCTTAGGGCTTGACTCCTACAATGAGCAGTTCTTC. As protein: CASSLGLDSYNEQFF. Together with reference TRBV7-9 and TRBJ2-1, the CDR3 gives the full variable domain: DTGVSQNPRHKITKRGQNVTFRCDPISEHNRLYWYRQTLGQGPEFLTYFQNEAQLEKSRLLSDRFSAERPKGSFSTLEIQRTEQGDSAMYLCASSLGLDSYNEQFFGPGTRLTVL.

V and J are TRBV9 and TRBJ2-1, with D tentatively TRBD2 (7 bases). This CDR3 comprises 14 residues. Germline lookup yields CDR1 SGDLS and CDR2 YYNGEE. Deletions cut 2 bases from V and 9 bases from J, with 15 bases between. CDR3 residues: CASSVGPGEGEQFF. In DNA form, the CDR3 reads TGTGCCAGCAGCGTCGGGCCAGGGGAGGGTGAGCAGTTCTTC.

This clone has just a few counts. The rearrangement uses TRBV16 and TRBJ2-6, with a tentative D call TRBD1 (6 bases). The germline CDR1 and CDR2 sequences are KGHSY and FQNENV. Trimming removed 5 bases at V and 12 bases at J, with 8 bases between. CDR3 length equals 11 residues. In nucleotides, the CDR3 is TGTGCCAGCAGCTCAGGGGTCGTCCTGACTTTC. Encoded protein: CASSSGVVLTF.

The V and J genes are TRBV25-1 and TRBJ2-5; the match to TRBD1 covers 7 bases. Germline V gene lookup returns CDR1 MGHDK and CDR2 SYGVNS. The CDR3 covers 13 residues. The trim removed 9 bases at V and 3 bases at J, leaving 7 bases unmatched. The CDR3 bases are TGTGCCAGTCACTCTACAGGGGAAGAGACCCAGTACTTC. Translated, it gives CASHSTGEETQYF.

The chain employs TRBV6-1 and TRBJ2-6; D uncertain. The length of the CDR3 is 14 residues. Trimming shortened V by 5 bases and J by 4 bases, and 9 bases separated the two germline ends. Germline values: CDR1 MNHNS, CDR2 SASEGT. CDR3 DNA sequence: TGTGCCAGCAGTTCCCCGGTAGGGGCCAACGTCCTGACTTTC. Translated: CASSSPVGANVLTF.